These 23 T cell receptor beta chains came from one sample sequenced in a study of CD8 T cells in ankylosing spondylitis. Study observations and caveats: For ankylosing spondylitis blood, a TCR beta motif of about eight highly homologous variants appeared characteristic.

MiXCR, applied by TCRdb to the 5' RACE reads, yields one record per CDR3 protein. Of some 700,000 distinct CDR3 sequences in the sample, 15% to 20% were seen once. These TCRs' antigens remain unknown. The sequenced sample consisted of blood, either unsorted or a sorted T cell fraction (not recorded which). All receptors come from a male donor with ankylosing spondylitis.

This chain joins TRBV7-8 and TRBJ2-2; D not resolved. This CDR3 region has 14 residues. In germline, CDR1 is SGHVS, CDR2 FQNEAQ. V shed 4 bases and J shed 3 bases, with 9 bases lying between them. The CDR3 nucleotides are TGTGCCAGCAGCTCGAGACAAGACACCGGGGAGCTGTTTTTT. Translating gives CASSSRQDTGELFF.

This rearrangement joins TRBV15 to TRBJ2-7, with D maybe TRBD2 (6 bases). The length of the CDR3 is 11 residues. In germline, CDR1 is LNHNV, CDR2 YYDKDF (reference sequence). V lost 3 bases and J 7 bases, leaving 7 bases between the germline ends. The CDR3 region is CATSSGGEQYF. DNA of the CDR3: TGTGCCACCAGCAGTGGGGGGGAGCAGTACTTC. The full variable domain, its missing parts supplied by reference TRBV15 and TRBJ2-7, is DAMVIQNPRYQVTQFGKPVTLSCSQTLNHNVMYWYQQKSSQAPKLLFHYYDKDFNNEADTPDNFQSRRPNTSFCFLDIRSPGLGDTAMYLCATSSGGEQYFGPGTRLTVT.

This chain joins TRBV4-1 and TRBJ2-5; possibly TRBD1 or TRBD2 for D (5 bases each). Germline CDR1 reads MGHRA; CDR2 reads YSYEKL. The V end lost 0 bases, the J end lost 2 bases, and 10 bases lay between the germline ends. The CDR3 spans 15 residues. CDR3 residues: CASSQDRDEQETQYF. In nucleotides, the CDR3 is TGCGCCAGCAGCCAAGATAGGGACGAGCAAGAGACCCAGTACTTC.

V and J are TRBV4-1 and TRBJ1-1; no clear D. The CDR3 has 14 amino acids. Per germline, CDR1 MGHRA and CDR2 YSYEKL. Trimming pared 1 base from V and 1 base from J, leaving 7 bases between. The CDR3 sequence: CASSQVPSNTEAFF. The CDR3 DNA is TGCGCCAGCAGCCAAGTCCCATCGAACACTGAAGCTTTCTTT.

The V and J genes are TRBV3-1 and TRBJ1-6; no clear D. The CDR3 loop spans 17 amino acids. CDR1 is LGHDT, CDR2 YNNKEL, per germline (reference sequence). Deletions cut 0 bases from V and 8 bases from J, with 17 bases between. For the CDR3, the DNA is TGTGCCAGCAGCCAAGATATGCTAGGCACATCCGATTCACCCCTCCACTTT. Its translation: CASSQDMLGTSDSPLHF.

This clonotype has more than one count but fewer than ten. The rearrangement links TRBV10-3 to TRBJ1-2, with 8 bases fitting TRBD1. The V gene's germline CDR1 is ENHRY and CDR2 SYGVKD. The CDR3 extends over 14 amino acids. V lost 8 bases, J lost 2 bases, and 7 bases stayed unmatched. The CDR3 region is CAIAPGQANYGYTF. CDR3 DNA: TGTGCCATCGCCCCGGGACAGGCGAACTATGGCTACACCTTC.

This clonotype was recorded a few times. This chain joins TRBV7-3 and TRBJ1-1; D is undetermined. This CDR3 region has 13 residues. Germline V gene sequence: CDR1 SGHTA, CDR2 FQGTGA. Trimming cost V 5 bases and J 4 bases, with 11 bases left between them. DNA of the CDR3: TGTGCCAGCAGCGTCTCCCTCGGCACTGAAGCTTTCTTT. This codes for CASSVSLGTEAFF.

This chain uses TRBV30 with TRBJ1-1, with a tentative D call TRBD1 (5 bases). Germline CDR1 reads GTSNPN; CDR2 reads SVGIG (reference sequence). Trimming removed 4 bases from V and 3 bases from J, with 12 bases in between. This CDR3 contains 13 residues. CDR3 nucleotide sequence: TGTGCCTGGACCCCTGGGGGGGACACTGAAGCTTTCTTT. Translation: CAWTPGGDTEAFF.

This chain links TRBV6-1 with TRBJ2-3; TRBD2 agrees at 7 bases. CDR1 is MNHNS and CDR2 is SASEGT in the germline V gene. CDR3 length: 14 residues. Trimming cost V 7 bases and J 5 bases; bases outside gene matches: 9. The CDR3 DNA reads TGTGCCAGCACCGCGGGGGTCGGGTTAGATACGCAGTATTTT. Its translation is CASTAGVGLDTQYF.

This clonotype showed up just a few times. CDR3 DNA sequence: TGCAGTGCTAGACAGGGAATCCAAGAGACCCAGTACTTC. Translated: CSARQGIQETQYF. V is TRBV20-1 and J is TRBJ2-5; D may be TRBD1 (5 bases). The CDR3 sequence is 13 residues long. Trimming left V 2 bases short and J 1 base short, with 8 bases between. The germline CDR1 and CDR2 sequences are DFQATT and SNEGSKA (reference sequence).

The CDR3 DNA is TGTGCCAGCAGCTTATTTATCGGGAGTCGGGATGAGCAGTTCTTC. Its protein is CASSLFIGSRDEQFF. The rearrangement joins TRBV7-9 to TRBJ2-1, with D perhaps matching TRBD2 (6 bases). Trimming left V 2 bases short and J 8 bases short, with 16 bases between. In germline, CDR1 is SEHNR, CDR2 FQNEAQ (reference sequence). The CDR3 length is 15 residues.

With regard to this clonotype: At one end, the junction sequence differs from germline, possibly due to a read error. The chain is built from TRBV3-1 and TRBJ1-2; tentatively, D is TRBD1 (5 bases). In germline, CDR1 is LGHDT, CDR2 YNNKEL (reference sequence). This CDR3 contains 15 residues. CDR3 coding DNA: TGTGCCAGCAGGCAAGCCCCATCAGGGTTCTATGGCTACACCTTC. Translated, it gives CASRQAPSGFYGYTF.

The chain recombines TRBV5-1 with TRBJ1-2; perhaps TRBD1 as D (6 bases). Germline V gene lookup returns CDR1 SGHRS and CDR2 YFSETQ. The CDR3 is 14 amino acids. V lost 4 bases and J lost 7, with 17 bases in between. CDR3 in amino acids: CASSAGTPRSGYTF. DNA of the CDR3: TGCGCCAGCAGCGCCGGGACACCCCGGAGTGGCTACACCTTC.

V usage is TRBV21-1 and J usage is TRBJ1-1; the table's D call TRBD1 went unverified against the DNA. TRBV21-1 is tagged as a pseudogene. This CDR3 comprises 14 residues. DNA for the CDR3: TGTGCCAGCAGCGACTTACAGGGGAGTCCTGAAGCTTTCTTT. Translated: CASSDLQGSPEAFF.

This clonotype has ten or more counts. The chain is built from TRBV20-1 and TRBJ1-5; D call uncertain. Per the germline V gene, CDR1 is DFQATT and CDR2 is SNEGSKA (reference sequence). The CDR3 consists of 12 residues. Deletions cut 1 base from V and 5 bases from J, with 6 bases between. As DNA, the CDR3 is TGCAGTGCTAGAGCTGGGGATCAGCCCCAGCATTTT. It codes for CSARAGDQPQHF.

This rearrangement joins TRBV13 to TRBJ2-4; TRBD1 might be the D (6 bases). Trimming shortened V by 6 bases and J by 1 base, and 10 bases separated the two germline ends. The CDR3 length is 14 residues. Germline V lookup: CDR1 PRHDT, CDR2 FYEKMQ (reference sequence). DNA of the CDR3: TGTGCCAGCAGTCACCAGGGGGCCAAAAACATTCAGTACTTC. Translated: CASSHQGAKNIQYF.

The rearrangement joins TRBV5-6 to TRBJ2-2; D is unresolved. The CDR3 consists of 14 residues. Trimming stripped 5 bases from V and 5 bases from J, with 13 bases between. CDR1 is SGHDT, CDR2 YYEEEE, per germline. The CDR3 sequence: CASSLVEVTGELFF. DNA of the CDR3: TGTGCCAGCAGTTTAGTTGAGGTGACCGGGGAGCTGTTTTTT.

This clonotype was seen only a few times. The chain recombines TRBV10-2 with TRBJ1-5; perhaps TRBD1 as D (6 bases). The CDR3 extends over 12 amino acids. The germline V and J ends were trimmed by 7 bases and 9 bases, with 13 bases remaining between them. Germline CDR1 WSHSY, CDR2 SAAADI. In DNA, the CDR3 is TGCGCCAGCAAGGACAGCATGGGGCCCCAGCATTTT. As protein: CASKDSMGPQHF.

This clonotype appeared a few times. V is TRBV15 and J is TRBJ2-7; 8 positions agree with TRBD2. The V gene's germline CDR1 is LNHNV and CDR2 YYDKDF (reference sequence). V shed 0 bases and J 4 bases; nucleotides not matched to a gene: 8. This CDR3 comprises 16 residues. The CDR3 bases are TGTGCCACCAGCAGAGATTCTGGTAGCGGGGAGTACGAGCAGTACTTC. It codes for CATSRDSGSGEYEQYF.

There are a few counts of this clonotype. The rearrangement joins TRBV20-1 to TRBJ2-1, with 8 bases that match TRBD2. The CDR3 sequence is 17 residues long. The germline gives CDR1 DFQATT, CDR2 SNEGSKA (reference sequence). V gave up 1 base and J gave up 4 bases; unmatched junction bases: 12. The CDR3 protein is CSARVGGKLADYNEQFF. CDR3 DNA: TGCAGTGCTAGAGTGGGGGGGAAACTAGCGGATTACAATGAGCAGTTCTTC.

The gene calls are TRBV29-1 and TRBJ2-7; 8 nucleotides agree with TRBD1. The CDR3 loop spans 16 amino acids. V lost 0 bases, J lost 8 bases, and 15 bases stayed unmatched. Germline CDR1 SQVTM, CDR2 ANQGSEA. The CDR3 here is CSVEDTRTGRGSKQYF. In DNA form, the CDR3 reads TGCAGCGTTGAAGACACAAGGACAGGGCGTGGTTCGAAGCAGTACTTC.

V and J are TRBV5-6 and TRBJ1-1; TRBD1 matches at 9 bases. V dropped 6 bases and J dropped 5; count of bases not matched to a gene: 8. This CDR3 contains 14 residues. Germline loops: CDR1 SGHDT, CDR2 YYEEEE. The DNA of the CDR3 is TGTGCCAGCATTACAGGGGGCCGGGGGACTGAAGCTTTCTTT. Its protein product is CASITGGRGTEAFF.

The rearrangement links TRBV9 to TRBJ2-7; a possible D gene is TRBD2 (6 bases). CDR3 length equals 15 residues. CDR1 is SGDLS, CDR2 YYNGEE, per germline. The V and J ends lost 4 bases and 3 bases respectively, with 17 bases between them. The CDR3: CASSPRGGVGYEQYF. Here the CDR3 DNA reads TGTGCCAGCAGCCCACGTGGAGGGGTGGGCTACGAGCAGTACTTC.